A selection of T cell receptor beta chains follows, all from one sample in a study of neoadjuvant anti-PD-1 for oral cavity cancer. The repertoire was sequenced with immunoSEQ multiplex PCR; TCRdb's copy has only in-frame clones and lacks some. Of roughly 46,000 clones in the sample, 65% to 85% were seen once. The input for sequencing was PBMCs, taken after nivolumab (anti-PD-1) treatment. These receptors came from a person between 40 and 85 years old with oral cavity squamous cell carcinoma. Each CDR3 is given with its conserved first and last residue. The D gene is left open where the match is weak. A clone size is listed for some rows: how often the clone was seen (once, few, many), or a class if it is expanded.

cdr3_length	j_call	clone_size	v_call	d_call	cdr3_nt	cdr3_aa
14	TRBJ2-7	-	TRBV27	-	TGTGCCAGCACCGTTGGTAGGGGGGCGAACGAGCAGTACTTC	CASTVGRGANEQYF
15	TRBJ2-1	-	TRBV7-2	-	TGTGCCAGCAGCCTAGATGAAAGCTCCTACAATGAGCAGTTCTTC	CASSLDESSYNEQFF
17	TRBJ1-6	-	TRBV5-1	TRBD1	TGCGCCAGCAGAGGACAGGGGGAGAACTCCTATAATTCACCCCTCCACTTT	CASRGQGENSYNSPLHF
15	TRBJ1-2	-	TRBV5-4	-	TGTGCCAGCAGCGCCGACACGGACGATGTCTATGGCTACACCTTC	CASSADTDDVYGYTF
14	TRBJ1-1	-	TRBV19	TRBD1	TGTGCCAGCGGGACAGGGCGGGGAACCACTGAAGCTTTCTTT	CASGTGRGTTEAFF
14	TRBJ1-1	-	TRBV5-8	-	TGTGCCAGCAGCGGGGGACTTTGGTCCACTGAAGCTTTCTTT	CASSGGLWSTEAFF
15	TRBJ2-2	-	TRBV25-1	-	TGTGCCAGCAGTAGAGCCCATTTGAACACCGGGGAGCTGTTTTTT	CASSRAHLNTGELFF
17	TRBJ2-1	-	TRBV10-3	TRBD2	TGTGCCATCAGTGAGTCGCAGGCTAGCGGGGACTACAATGAGCAGTTCTTC	CAISESQASGDYNEQFF
13	TRBJ2-3	-	TRBV7-2	-	TGTGCCAGCAGCTCGGACAGTACAGATACGCAGTATTTT	CASSSDSTDTQYF
15	TRBJ1-2	-	TRBV11-1	-	TGTGCCAGCAGCTCAAGCGAGAGGCGTTCATATGGCTACACCTTC	CASSSSERRSYGYTF
16	TRBJ2-7	few	TRBV11-2	TRBD1	TGTGCCAGCAGTTCAAGACGGACAGGGCAGGATTACGAGCAGTACTTC	CASSSRRTGQDYEQYF
16	TRBJ2-1	-	TRBV9	TRBD1	TGTGCCAGCAGCGTAGAAGGGACAGGGAAAACCTATGAGCAGTTCTTC	CASSVEGTGKTYEQFF
19	TRBJ1-6	few	TRBV27	-	TGTGCCAGCAGTCCCACCGGTTTGGGATTCAGCTCCTATAATTCACCCCTCCACTTT	CASSPTGLGFSSYNSPLHF
13	TRBJ2-2	-	TRBV2	-	TGTGCCAGCAGTGACAGGCACACCGGGGAGCTGTTTTTT	CASSDRHTGELFF
14	TRBJ2-7	-	TRBV27	TRBD2	TGTGCCAGCAAAAGGGTAGCGGGAGCCTACGAGCAGTACTTC	CASKRVAGAYEQYF
15	TRBJ1-6	once	TRBV7-9	-	TGTGCCAGCAGCTTACAGGGAGGCTATAATTCACCCCTCCACTTT	CASSLQGGYNSPLHF
14	TRBJ1-3	few	TRBV5-4	-	TGTGCCAGCAGCTCAAGCCTCTCTGGAAACACCATATATTTT	CASSSSLSGNTIYF
14	TRBJ2-1	once	TRBV30	-	TGTGCCTGGACCAAACCCTCGGGCTACAATGAGCAGTTCTTC	CAWTKPSGYNEQFF
15	TRBJ2-2	-	TRBV29-1	-	TGCAGCGTTGAACCAACCGGGTCGGGCACCGGGGAGCTGTTTTTT	CSVEPTGSGTGELFF
15	TRBJ2-3	-	TRBV10-1	TRBD1	TGCGCCAGCAGCGGACTCGACAGGGAGATCGATACGCAGTATTTT	CASSGLDREIDTQYF
11	TRBJ2-5	-	TRBV28	-	TGTGCCAGCAGTTCCTCAGAGACCCAGTACTTC	CASSSSETQYF
12	TRBJ1-1	-	TRBV29-1	-	TGCAGCGTTGAATCCTCGGCAGGTGAAGCTTTCTTT	CSVESSAGEAFF
13	TRBJ1-1	-	TRBV29-1	-	TGCAGCGTTGAGGGGGGGCTAATCACTGAAGCTTTCTTT	CSVEGGLITEAFF
16	TRBJ1-6	-	TRBV6-1	-	TGTGCCAGCAGTGAACGGAGGGGAACCTATAATTCACCCCTCCACTTT	CASSERRGTYNSPLHF
15	TRBJ2-1	-	TRBV6-1	TRBD1	TGTGCCAGCGCATCCGGGACAGGGACTTACAATGAGCAGTTCTTC	CASASGTGTYNEQFF
15	TRBJ1-2	-	TRBV7-9	TRBD1	TGTGCCAGCAGCTCACAGGGGGCGAAGGACTATGGCTACACCTTC	CASSSQGAKDYGYTF
15	TRBJ2-1	-	TRBV4-1	TRBD2	TGCGCCAGCAGCCCTCGGGAGGGACACTACAATGAGCAGTTCTTC	CASSPREGHYNEQFF
13	TRBJ1-1	few	TRBV7-6	-	TGTGCCAGCAGCCAGTCCCCCAACACTGAAGCTTTCTTT	CASSQSPNTEAFF
14	TRBJ1-2	-	TRBV28	-	TGTGCCAGCAGGGGTGGCGGAGCCTACTATGGCTACACCTTC	CASRGGGAYYGYTF
15	TRBJ1-1	-	TRBV30	-	TGTGCCTGGAGCCCACGGACGGGGCCTAGTACTGAAGCTTTCTTT	CAWSPRTGPSTEAFF
14	TRBJ1-1	-	TRBV11-2	-	TGTGCCAGCAGCTTAGGGGGGGGAAACACTGAAGCTTTCTTT	CASSLGGGNTEAFF
12	TRBJ2-5	-	TRBV30	-	TGTGCCTGGAGTGTGGGGGGAGAGACCCAGTACTTC	CAWSVGGETQYF
14	TRBJ2-2	-	TRBV6-5	-	TGTGCCAGCAGTTACACATCGAGCACCGGGGAGCTGTTTTTT	CASSYTSSTGELFF
12	TRBJ1-2	-	TRBV2	-	TGTGCCAGCAGGGACAGCGGATATGGCTACACCTTC	CASRDSGYGYTF
13	TRBJ1-6	-	TRBV2	-	TGTGCCAGCAGTGGGCAGAATAATTCACCCCTCCACTTT	CASSGQNNSPLHF
16	TRBJ2-3	once	TRBV18	TRBD2	TGTGCCAGCTCACCCCTAGCGGGGGAACACACAGATACGCAGTATTTT	CASSPLAGEHTDTQYF
13	TRBJ2-7	once	TRBV27	-	TGTGCCAGCAGCCTCTCCAATTCCTACGAGCAGTACTTC	CASSLSNSYEQYF